In this sample, the clone carrying this T cell receptor beta chain turned up a few times. Germline CDR1 MDHEN, CDR2 SYDVKM. Trimming shortened V by 6 bases and J by 1 base, and 7 bases separated the two germline ends. This CDR3 comprises 12 residues. The data originate from a study of blood T cell repertoires in COVID-19. Study information: There were acute and convalescent COVID-19 samples, and they came from the United States, Italy and Spain. The analysed material was cDNA or gDNA that came from T cells, B-cell-depleted T cells, or PBMCs.

Original methodology: Using reference gene primer amplification, nucleated cell counts were estimated. TCRdb's table, derived via immunoSEQ multiplex PCR, lists solely in-frame clones and lacks some. The DNA gave D and trimming, while V, J and clone size come from that table. The sample yields tens of thousands of clones, approximately 85% seen once. Sample: peripheral blood. The TCR originated in a man older than 75 with acute or convalescent COVID-19. The chain carries TRBV28 and TRBJ2-7; D is unresolved. The CDR3: CASSSGSYEQYF. The DNA of the CDR3 is TGTGCCAGCAGCTCAGGTTCCTACGAGCAGTACTTC.